This TCR beta chain is from a study of spatial heterogeneity in lung cancer. Study-wide findings and caveats: Blood carried ubiquitous expanded tumor TCRs more at resection than follow-up.

V was clipped by 0 bases and J by 0 bases, with 15 bases between them. This CDR3 region has 19 residues. CDR1 and CDR2 from the germline V gene are MGHRA and YSYEKL. TCRdb reprocessed the 5' RACE reads with MiXCR, giving one entry per CDR3 protein. The table records a few thousand distinct CDR3 sequences, 26% of them present only once. Time point reported: blood at routine non-recurrence follow-up after resection. Unsorted whole RNA of tumor, nontumor lung or frozen PBMC was sequenced. By its share, this clonotype is medium-sized. Its specificity is unknown. This material consisted of PBMCs, taken at follow-up. The sequence was obtained from a male donor with early-stage non-small cell lung cancer. The chain uses TRBV4-1 and TRBJ2-6, with D perhaps being TRBD1 or TRBD2 (5 bases each). CDR3 region: CASSQERDGRASGANVLTF. The CDR3 nucleotides read TGCGCCAGCAGCCAAGAACGGGACGGAAGGGCCTCTGGGGCCAACGTCCTGACTTTC.